A selection of T cell receptor beta chains follows, all from one sample in a study. Clones were sequenced by immunoSEQ multiplex PCR, and TCRdb holds only the in-frame ones, with some missing. This table has under 65,000 clones, 85% to 95% appearing once. Specimen: PBMCs. The receptors originated from a man aged 40-55 years with rheumatoid arthritis. The CDR3 runs from the conserved cysteine through the conserved F or W. Fields, in order: clone size, D gene, J gene, V gene, CDR3 DNA, CDR3 protein. A D gene is named only where the DNA matches it firmly. Size is omitted from some rows. Given values are once, few, many or a class for expanded clones.

abundance: .; d_gene: .; j_gene: TRBJ1-6; v_gene: TRBV7-3; CDR3nt: TGTGCCAGCAGCTTATCGGGGGCGGGTTATAATTCACCCCTCCACTTT; CDR3aa: CASSLSGAGYNSPLHF
abundance: .; d_gene: .; j_gene: TRBJ2-7; v_gene: TRBV28; CDR3nt: TGTGCCAGCGGGTATGGTGGGATCTACGAGCAGTACTTC; CDR3aa: CASGYGGIYEQYF
abundance: .; d_gene: .; j_gene: TRBJ1-2; v_gene: TRBV29-1; CDR3nt: TGCAGCGTTTTGCGTCCTAACTATGGCTACACCTTC; CDR3aa: CSVLRPNYGYTF
abundance: .; d_gene: .; j_gene: TRBJ1-2; v_gene: TRBV30; CDR3nt: TGTGCCTGGAGTGTACTGGATAGTAATGGCTACACCTTC; CDR3aa: CAWSVLDSNGYTF
abundance: .; d_gene: .; j_gene: TRBJ2-7; v_gene: TRBV7-8; CDR3nt: TGTGCCAGCAGCCTCGAGTTCCCCTACGAGCAGTACTTC; CDR3aa: CASSLEFPYEQYF
abundance: .; d_gene: TRBD1; j_gene: TRBJ2-1; v_gene: TRBV13; CDR3nt: TGTGCCAGCAGCTTAGGGAGGGGGCACTTGGCGGACCCTACCTACAATGAGCAGTTCTTC; CDR3aa: CASSLGRGHLADPTYNEQFF
abundance: .; d_gene: .; j_gene: TRBJ1-5; v_gene: TRBV4-2; CDR3nt: TGTGCCAGCAGCCAAGATCAGGGTCAGCCCCAGCATTTT; CDR3aa: CASSQDQGQPQHF
abundance: few; d_gene: .; j_gene: TRBJ1-3; v_gene: TRBV18; CDR3nt: TGTGCCAGCTCACCACGGGACGGACCAACCTCTGGAAACACCATATATTTT; CDR3aa: CASSPRDGPTSGNTIYF
abundance: .; d_gene: .; j_gene: TRBJ2-7; v_gene: TRBV5-6; CDR3nt: TGTGCCAGCAGCTTTGGGGCGAAGGACGAGCAGTACTTC; CDR3aa: CASSFGAKDEQYF
abundance: .; d_gene: .; j_gene: TRBJ2-7; v_gene: TRBV11-2; CDR3nt: TGTGCCAGCAGCCTCGGGGTAAACTACGAGCAGTACTTC; CDR3aa: CASSLGVNYEQYF
abundance: .; d_gene: .; j_gene: TRBJ1-5; v_gene: TRBV19; CDR3nt: TGTGCCAGTAGTTGGGGGCTGAATCAGCCCCAGCATTTT; CDR3aa: CASSWGLNQPQHF
abundance: once; d_gene: TRBD1; j_gene: TRBJ1-1; v_gene: TRBV19; CDR3nt: TGTGCCAGTAGTATTCCTCCTGACAGGGTGAACACTGAAGCTTTCTTT; CDR3aa: CASSIPPDRVNTEAFF
abundance: .; d_gene: .; j_gene: TRBJ1-5; v_gene: TRBV7-9; CDR3nt: TGTGCCAGCAGCGCCCCGGGGATGCCGAGCAATCAGCCCCAGCATTTT; CDR3aa: CASSAPGMPSNQPQHF
abundance: .; d_gene: .; j_gene: TRBJ1-5; v_gene: TRBV30; CDR3nt: TGTGCCTGGAGTGTAGGGGGGCCCCAGCATTTT; CDR3aa: CAWSVGGPQHF
abundance: .; d_gene: TRBD1; j_gene: TRBJ1-4; v_gene: TRBV28; CDR3nt: TGTGCCAGCAGTGGACAGGGGGCCCCCACACCACGAAAACTGTTTTTT; CDR3aa: CASSGQGAPTPRKLFF
abundance: .; d_gene: .; j_gene: TRBJ2-1; v_gene: TRBV10-3; CDR3nt: TGTGCCATCAGTGAGGGGGCGCGCGGGCCCAATTTGGATGAGCAGTTCTTC; CDR3aa: CAISEGARGPNLDEQFF
abundance: .; d_gene: .; j_gene: TRBJ1-5; v_gene: TRBV12-3/TRBV12-4; CDR3nt: TGTGCCAGCCAGGGGTTCAATCAGCCCCAGCATTTT; CDR3aa: CASQGFNQPQHF
abundance: .; d_gene: .; j_gene: TRBJ1-2; v_gene: TRBV6-5; CDR3nt: TGTGCCAGCAGTTATCAGGGAAAGGGCTACACCTTC; CDR3aa: CASSYQGKGYTF
abundance: .; d_gene: .; j_gene: TRBJ1-2; v_gene: TRBV28; CDR3nt: TGTGCCAGCAGTTTAATCGACAGATCTAACTATGGCTACACCTTC; CDR3aa: CASSLIDRSNYGYTF
abundance: .; d_gene: .; j_gene: TRBJ2-3; v_gene: TRBV7-9; CDR3nt: TGTGCCAGCAGCCCCTTCACAGATACGCAGTATTTT; CDR3aa: CASSPFTDTQYF
abundance: .; d_gene: TRBD1; j_gene: TRBJ1-2; v_gene: TRBV11-2; CDR3nt: TGTGCCAGCAGCGAGGGGGCAAGCCCGTTAGGGTATGGCTACACCTTC; CDR3aa: CASSEGASPLGYGYTF
abundance: .; d_gene: TRBD1; j_gene: TRBJ1-1; v_gene: TRBV6-2/TRBV6-3; CDR3nt: TGTGCCAGCAGTTTCGGGACAGTCGAATACACTGAAGCTTTCTTT; CDR3aa: CASSFGTVEYTEAFF
abundance: .; d_gene: .; j_gene: TRBJ1-4; v_gene: TRBV6-6; CDR3nt: TGTGCCAGCAACCGGGTCCCCGACGAAAAACTGTTTTTT; CDR3aa: CASNRVPDEKLFF
abundance: .; d_gene: TRBD1; j_gene: TRBJ2-1; v_gene: TRBV7-9; CDR3nt: TGTGCCAGCAGCGAACCGGGACAGTACAATGAGCAGTTCTTC; CDR3aa: CASSEPGQYNEQFF
abundance: .; d_gene: .; j_gene: TRBJ2-3; v_gene: TRBV5-1; CDR3nt: TGCGCCAGCAGCCCCTATACAGATACGCAGTATTTT; CDR3aa: CASSPYTDTQYF
abundance: .; d_gene: TRBD1; j_gene: TRBJ1-5; v_gene: TRBV6-2/TRBV6-3; CDR3nt: TGTGCCAGCAGTTCGCGACAGGGGAATCAGCCCCAGCATTTT; CDR3aa: CASSSRQGNQPQHF
abundance: .; d_gene: TRBD1; j_gene: TRBJ1-2; v_gene: TRBV18; CDR3nt: TGTGCCAGCTCAAGAGACGGACAGGGCTCCTATGGCTACACCTTC; CDR3aa: CASSRDGQGSYGYTF
abundance: .; d_gene: .; j_gene: TRBJ2-2; v_gene: TRBV5-1; CDR3nt: TGCGCCAGCAGCTTGGCCAACCCCCCCGGGGAGCTGTTTTTT; CDR3aa: CASSLANPPGELFF
abundance: .; d_gene: .; j_gene: TRBJ1-2; v_gene: TRBV6-5; CDR3nt: TGTGCCAGCAGTTACTTTGGGAGCCTTAACTATGGCTACACCTTC; CDR3aa: CASSYFGSLNYGYTF
abundance: .; d_gene: .; j_gene: TRBJ1-1; v_gene: TRBV3-1/TRBV3-2; CDR3nt: TGTGCCAGCAGCCAAGATTGGAAGGGCACTGAAGCTTTCTTT; CDR3aa: CASSQDWKGTEAFF
abundance: few; d_gene: TRBD1; j_gene: TRBJ1-6; v_gene: TRBV10-1; CDR3nt: TGCGCCAGCAGTGAGTCCGCAGGGGGATCACCCCTCCACTTT; CDR3aa: CASSESAGGSPLHF
abundance: .; d_gene: .; j_gene: TRBJ2-1; v_gene: TRBV18; CDR3nt: TGTGCCAGCTCACTTGGGGCATTTGTCAGCTCCTACAATGAGCAGTTCTTC; CDR3aa: CASSLGAFVSSYNEQFF
abundance: .; d_gene: .; j_gene: TRBJ2-7; v_gene: TRBV7-3; CDR3nt: TGTGCCAGCAGCCTCGGGACCTCCGCCAATCTTGCCCAGTACTTC; CDR3aa: CASSLGTSANLAQYF
abundance: .; d_gene: .; j_gene: TRBJ1-2; v_gene: TRBV24-1; CDR3nt: TGTGCCACCAGTGGGGACAAGAACTATGGCTACACCTTC; CDR3aa: CATSGDKNYGYTF
abundance: .; d_gene: TRBD1; j_gene: TRBJ2-7; v_gene: TRBV27; CDR3nt: TGTGCCAGCGCCGACAGGGGGCGTAGGGAGCAGTACTTC; CDR3aa: CASADRGRREQYF
abundance: .; d_gene: TRBD1; j_gene: TRBJ2-6; v_gene: TRBV19; CDR3nt: TGTGCCAGTACCCTGGACAGGGGCTTCATTGGGGCCAACGTCCTGACTTTC; CDR3aa: CASTLDRGFIGANVLTF
abundance: .; d_gene: .; j_gene: TRBJ1-5; v_gene: TRBV12-3/TRBV12-4; CDR3nt: TGTGCCAGCAGTCCAAGGGACAATCAGCCCCAGCATTTT; CDR3aa: CASSPRDNQPQHF
abundance: once; d_gene: .; j_gene: TRBJ1-3; v_gene: TRBV20-1; CDR3nt: TGCAGTGCTAGTCCGACAGGTCAGATGTCTGGAAACACCATATATTTT; CDR3aa: CSASPTGQMSGNTIYF
abundance: .; d_gene: .; j_gene: TRBJ1-4; v_gene: TRBV5-1; CDR3nt: TGCGCCAGCAGCCGGGGGGGAGCAACTAATGAAAAACTGTTTTTT; CDR3aa: CASSRGGATNEKLFF
abundance: .; d_gene: .; j_gene: TRBJ2-1; v_gene: TRBV9; CDR3nt: TGTGCCAGCACCGTGGGGGAGAGCTCCTACAATGAGCAGTTCTTC; CDR3aa: CASTVGESSYNEQFF
abundance: .; d_gene: .; j_gene: TRBJ2-7; v_gene: TRBV9; CDR3nt: TGTGCCAGCAGCCGACATGACAGCAACTCCTACGAGCAGTACTTC; CDR3aa: CASSRHDSNSYEQYF
abundance: .; d_gene: .; j_gene: TRBJ2-3; v_gene: TRBV5-1; CDR3nt: TGCGCCAGCAGCCCCACCTCCCACGAAACAGAAAGGAGACCAGATACGCAGTATTTT; CDR3aa: CASSPTSHETERRPDTQYF